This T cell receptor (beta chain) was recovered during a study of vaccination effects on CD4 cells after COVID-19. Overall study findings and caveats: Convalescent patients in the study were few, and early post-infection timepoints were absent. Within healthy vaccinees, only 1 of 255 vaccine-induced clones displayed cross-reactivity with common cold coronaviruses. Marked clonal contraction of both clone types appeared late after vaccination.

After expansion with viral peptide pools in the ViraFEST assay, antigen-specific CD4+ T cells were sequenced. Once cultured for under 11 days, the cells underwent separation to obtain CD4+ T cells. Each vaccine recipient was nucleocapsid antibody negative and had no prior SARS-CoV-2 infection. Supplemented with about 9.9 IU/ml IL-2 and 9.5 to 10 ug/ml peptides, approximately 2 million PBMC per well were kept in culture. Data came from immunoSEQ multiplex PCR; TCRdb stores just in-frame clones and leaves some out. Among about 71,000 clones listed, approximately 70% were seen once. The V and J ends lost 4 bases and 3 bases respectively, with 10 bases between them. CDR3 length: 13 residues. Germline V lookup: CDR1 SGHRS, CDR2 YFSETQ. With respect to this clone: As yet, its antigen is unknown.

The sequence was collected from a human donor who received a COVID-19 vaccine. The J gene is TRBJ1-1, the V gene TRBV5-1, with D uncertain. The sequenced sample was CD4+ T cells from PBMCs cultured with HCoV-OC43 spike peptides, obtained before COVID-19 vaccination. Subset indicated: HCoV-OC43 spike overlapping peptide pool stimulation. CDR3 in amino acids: CASSLDGYTEAFF. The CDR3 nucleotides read TGCGCCAGCAGCCTGGACGGCTACACTGAAGCTTTCTTT.